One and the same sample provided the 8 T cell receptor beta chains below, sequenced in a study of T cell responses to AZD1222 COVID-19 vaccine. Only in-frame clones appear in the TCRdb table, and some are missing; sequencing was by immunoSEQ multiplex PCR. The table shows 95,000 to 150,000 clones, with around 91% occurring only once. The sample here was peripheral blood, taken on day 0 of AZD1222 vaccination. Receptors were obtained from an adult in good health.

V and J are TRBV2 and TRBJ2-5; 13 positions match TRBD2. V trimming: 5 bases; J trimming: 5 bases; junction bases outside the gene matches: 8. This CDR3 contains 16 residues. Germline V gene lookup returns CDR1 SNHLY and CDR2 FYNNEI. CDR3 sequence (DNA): TGTGCCAGCAGTCCCCGACTAGCGGGGGGTAAGGAGACCCAGTACTTC. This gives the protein CASSPRLAGGKETQYF.

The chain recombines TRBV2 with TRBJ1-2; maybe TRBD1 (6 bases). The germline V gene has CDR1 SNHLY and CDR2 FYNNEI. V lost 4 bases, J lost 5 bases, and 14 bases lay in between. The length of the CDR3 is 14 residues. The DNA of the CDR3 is TGTGCCAGCAGTGTTTCCGGGACACCTTATGGCTACACCTTC. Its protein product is CASSVSGTPYGYTF.

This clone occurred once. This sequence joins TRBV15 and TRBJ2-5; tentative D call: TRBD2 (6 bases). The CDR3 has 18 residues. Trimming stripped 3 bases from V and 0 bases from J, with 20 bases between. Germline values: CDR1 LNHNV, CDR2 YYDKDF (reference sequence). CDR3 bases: TGTGCCACCAGCAGGCCTGGAGGAGGGCACCTAGACCAAGAGACCCAGTACTTC. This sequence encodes CATSRPGGGHLDQETQYF.

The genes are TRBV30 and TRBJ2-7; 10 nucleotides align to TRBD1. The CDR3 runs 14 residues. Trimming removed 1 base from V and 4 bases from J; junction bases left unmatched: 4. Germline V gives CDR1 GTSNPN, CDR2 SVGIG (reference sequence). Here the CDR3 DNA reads TGTGCCTGGAGTGGATCGGGACAGGGGTACGAGCAGTACTTC. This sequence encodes CAWSGSGQGYEQYF.

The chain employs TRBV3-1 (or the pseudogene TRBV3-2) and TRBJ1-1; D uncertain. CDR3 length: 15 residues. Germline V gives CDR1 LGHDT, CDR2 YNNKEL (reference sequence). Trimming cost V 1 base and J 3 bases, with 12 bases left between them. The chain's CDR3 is CASSQVGGLDTEAFF. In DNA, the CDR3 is TGTGCCAGCAGCCAAGTGGGAGGGTTGGACACTGAAGCTTTCTTT.

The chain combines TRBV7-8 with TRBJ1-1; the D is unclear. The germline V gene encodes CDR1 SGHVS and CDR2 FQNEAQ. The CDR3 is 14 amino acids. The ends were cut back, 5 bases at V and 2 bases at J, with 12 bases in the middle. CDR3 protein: CASSQFRLNTEAFF. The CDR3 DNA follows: TGTGCCAGCAGCCAATTTCGACTAAACACTGAAGCTTTCTTT.

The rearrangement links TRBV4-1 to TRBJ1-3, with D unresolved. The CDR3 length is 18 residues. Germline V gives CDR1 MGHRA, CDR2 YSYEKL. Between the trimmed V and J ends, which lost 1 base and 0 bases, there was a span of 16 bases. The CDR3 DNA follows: TGCGCCAGCAGCCAAGGACTCAGAAATCGCCGCTCTGGAAACACCATATATTTT. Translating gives CASSQGLRNRRSGNTIYF.

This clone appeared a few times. CDR3 sequence reads: CASSYGQAQGYGYTF. CDR3 DNA: TGTGCCAGCAGTTACGGGCAGGCCCAGGGCTATGGCTACACCTTC. V is TRBV6-5 and J is TRBJ1-2, with D perhaps TRBD1 (5 bases). Trimming cost V 2 bases and J 4 bases, with 14 bases left between them. Germline V gene sequence: CDR1 MNHEY, CDR2 SVGAGI. This CDR3 spans 15 amino acids.